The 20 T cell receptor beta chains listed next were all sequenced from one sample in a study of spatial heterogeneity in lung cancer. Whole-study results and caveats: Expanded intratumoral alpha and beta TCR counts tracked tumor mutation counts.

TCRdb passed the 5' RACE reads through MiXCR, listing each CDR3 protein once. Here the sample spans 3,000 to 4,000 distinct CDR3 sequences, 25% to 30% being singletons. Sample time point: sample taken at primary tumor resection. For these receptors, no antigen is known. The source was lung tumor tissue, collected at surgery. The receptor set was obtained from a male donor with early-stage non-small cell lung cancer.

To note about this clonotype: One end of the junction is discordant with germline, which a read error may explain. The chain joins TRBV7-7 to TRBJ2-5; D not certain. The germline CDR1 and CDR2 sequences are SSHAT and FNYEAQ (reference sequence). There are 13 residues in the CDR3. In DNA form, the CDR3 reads TGTGCTAGCAGCTTAGACGTTGGGGAGACCCAGTACTTC. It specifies CASSLDVGETQYF.

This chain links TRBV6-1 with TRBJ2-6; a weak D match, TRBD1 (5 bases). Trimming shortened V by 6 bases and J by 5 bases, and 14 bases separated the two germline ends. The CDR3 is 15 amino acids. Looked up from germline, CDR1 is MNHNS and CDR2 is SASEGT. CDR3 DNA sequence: TGTGCCAGCAGCGACACAGGTACTCGGGCCAACGTCCTGACTTTC. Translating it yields CASSDTGTRANVLTF.

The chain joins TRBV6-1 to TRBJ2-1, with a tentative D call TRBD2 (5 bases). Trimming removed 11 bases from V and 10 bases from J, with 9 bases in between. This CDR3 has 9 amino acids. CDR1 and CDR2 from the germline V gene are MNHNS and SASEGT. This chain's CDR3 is CAAGGEQFF. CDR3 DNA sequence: TGTGCCGCGGGCGGGGAGCAGTTCTTC.

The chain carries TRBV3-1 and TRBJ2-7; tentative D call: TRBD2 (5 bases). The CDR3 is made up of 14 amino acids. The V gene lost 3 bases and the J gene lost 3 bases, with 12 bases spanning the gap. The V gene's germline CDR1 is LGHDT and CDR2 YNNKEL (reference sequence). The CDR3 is CASSQPSPFYEQYF. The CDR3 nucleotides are TGTGCCAGCAGCCAGCCTAGCCCGTTCTACGAGCAGTACTTC.

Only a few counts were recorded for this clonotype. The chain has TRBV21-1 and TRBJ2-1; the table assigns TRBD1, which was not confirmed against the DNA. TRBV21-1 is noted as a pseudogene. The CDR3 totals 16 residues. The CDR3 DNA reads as TGTGCCAGCAGCAAAGAAAACGGACAGGGTTTTAATGAGCAGTTCTTC. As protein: CASSKENGQGFNEQFF.

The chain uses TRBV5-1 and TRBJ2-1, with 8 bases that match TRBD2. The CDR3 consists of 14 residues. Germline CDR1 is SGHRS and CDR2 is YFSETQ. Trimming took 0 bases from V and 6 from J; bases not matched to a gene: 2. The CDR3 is CASSLAGTSNEQFF. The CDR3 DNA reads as TGCGCCAGCAGCTTGGCCGGGACTAGCAATGAGCAGTTCTTC.

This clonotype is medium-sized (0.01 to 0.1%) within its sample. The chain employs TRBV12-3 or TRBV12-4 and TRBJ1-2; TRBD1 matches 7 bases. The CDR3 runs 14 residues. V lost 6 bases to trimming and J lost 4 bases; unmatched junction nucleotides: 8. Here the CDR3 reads CASSPLTGPYGYTF. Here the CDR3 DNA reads TGTGCCAGCAGCCCTTTGACAGGGCCCTATGGCTACACCTTC.

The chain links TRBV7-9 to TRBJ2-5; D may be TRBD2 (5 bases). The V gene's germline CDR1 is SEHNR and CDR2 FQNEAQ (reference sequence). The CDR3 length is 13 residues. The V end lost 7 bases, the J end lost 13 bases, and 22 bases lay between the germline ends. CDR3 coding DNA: TGTGCCAGCAACCCTATGCTACTAGTAAAGACGTACTTC. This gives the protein CASNPMLLVKTYF.

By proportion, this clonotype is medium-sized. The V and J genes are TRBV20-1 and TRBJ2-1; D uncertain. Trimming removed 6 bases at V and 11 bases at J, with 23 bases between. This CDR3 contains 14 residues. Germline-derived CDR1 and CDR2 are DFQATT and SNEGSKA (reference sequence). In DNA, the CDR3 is TGCAGTGCATACGACGGATCGCCGGGTCGACAGCAGTTCTTC. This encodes CSAYDGSPGRQQFF.

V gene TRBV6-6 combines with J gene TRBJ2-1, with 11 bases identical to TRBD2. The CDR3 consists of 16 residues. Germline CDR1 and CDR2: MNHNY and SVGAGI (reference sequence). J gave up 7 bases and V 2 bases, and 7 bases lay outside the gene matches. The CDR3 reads CASSYGIRTSGNEQFF. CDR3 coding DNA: TGTGCCAGCAGTTACGGAATTAGGACTAGCGGGAATGAGCAGTTCTTC.

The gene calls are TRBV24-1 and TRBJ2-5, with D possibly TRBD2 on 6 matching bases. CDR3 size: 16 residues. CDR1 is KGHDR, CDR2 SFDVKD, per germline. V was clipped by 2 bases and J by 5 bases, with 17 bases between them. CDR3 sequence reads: CATSDSPPTSLETQYF. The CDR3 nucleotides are TGTGCCACCAGTGATTCCCCCCCGACTAGTTTGGAGACCCAGTACTTC.

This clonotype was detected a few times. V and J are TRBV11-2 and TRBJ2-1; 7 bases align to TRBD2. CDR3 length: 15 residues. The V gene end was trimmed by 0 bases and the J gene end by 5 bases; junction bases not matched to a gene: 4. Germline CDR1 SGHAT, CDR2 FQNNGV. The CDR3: CASSLDAGEHNEQFF. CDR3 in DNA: TGTGCCAGCAGCTTAGACGCGGGGGAGCACAATGAGCAGTTCTTC.

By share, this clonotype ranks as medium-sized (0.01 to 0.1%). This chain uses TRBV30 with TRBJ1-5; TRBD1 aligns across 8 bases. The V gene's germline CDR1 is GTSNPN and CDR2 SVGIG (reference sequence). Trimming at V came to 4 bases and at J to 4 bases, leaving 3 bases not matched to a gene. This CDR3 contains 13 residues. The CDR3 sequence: CAWNTGGNQPQHF. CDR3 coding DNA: TGTGCCTGGAACACAGGGGGGAATCAGCCCCAGCATTTT.

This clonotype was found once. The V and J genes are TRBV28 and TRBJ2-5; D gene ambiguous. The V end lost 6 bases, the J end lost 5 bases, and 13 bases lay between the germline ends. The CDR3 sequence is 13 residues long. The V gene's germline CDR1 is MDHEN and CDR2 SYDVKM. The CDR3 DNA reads TGTGCCAGCAGCCGATCGACCCCGGAGACCCAGTACTTC. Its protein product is CASSRSTPETQYF.

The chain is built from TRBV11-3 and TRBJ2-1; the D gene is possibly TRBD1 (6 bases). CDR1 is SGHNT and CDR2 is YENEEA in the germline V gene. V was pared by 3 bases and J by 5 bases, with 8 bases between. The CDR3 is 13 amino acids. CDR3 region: CASSFYRDNEQFF. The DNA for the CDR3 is TGTGCCAGCAGCTTCTACAGGGACAATGAGCAGTTCTTC.

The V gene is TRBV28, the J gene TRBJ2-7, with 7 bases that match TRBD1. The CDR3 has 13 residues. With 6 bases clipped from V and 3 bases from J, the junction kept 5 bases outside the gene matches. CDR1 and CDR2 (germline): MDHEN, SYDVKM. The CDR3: CASSRTGYYEQYF. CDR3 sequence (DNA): TGTGCCAGCAGCCGGACAGGTTACTACGAGCAGTACTTC. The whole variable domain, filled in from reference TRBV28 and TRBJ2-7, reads DVKVTQSSRYLVKRTGEKVFLECVQDMDHENMFWYRQDPGLGLRLIYFSYDVKMKEKGDIPEGYSVSREKKERFSLILESASTNQTSMYLCASSRTGYYEQYFGPGTRLTVT.

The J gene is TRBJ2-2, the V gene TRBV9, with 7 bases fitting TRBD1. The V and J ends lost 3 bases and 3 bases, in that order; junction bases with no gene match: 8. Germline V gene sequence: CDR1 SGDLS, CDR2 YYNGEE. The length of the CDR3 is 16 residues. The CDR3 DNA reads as TGTGCCAGCAGCGAACGACAGGGCCTGGACACCGGGGAGCTGTTTTTT. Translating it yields CASSERQGLDTGELFF.

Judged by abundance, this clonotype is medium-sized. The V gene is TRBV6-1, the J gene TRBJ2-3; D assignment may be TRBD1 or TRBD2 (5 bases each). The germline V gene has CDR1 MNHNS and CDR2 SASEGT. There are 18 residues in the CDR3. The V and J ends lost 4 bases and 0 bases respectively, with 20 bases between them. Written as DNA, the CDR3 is TGTGCCAGCAGTGCTCAGACAAGGAGGCAGGGTAGCACAGATACGCAGTATTTT. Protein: CASSAQTRRQGSTDTQYF.

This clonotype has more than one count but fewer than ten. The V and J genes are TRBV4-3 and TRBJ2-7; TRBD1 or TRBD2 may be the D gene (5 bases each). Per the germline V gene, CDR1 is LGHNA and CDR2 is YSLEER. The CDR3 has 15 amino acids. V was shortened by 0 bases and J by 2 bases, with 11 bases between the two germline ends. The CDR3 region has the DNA TGCGCCAGCAGCCAAGATCGGGACGGAGCCTACGAGCAGTACTTC. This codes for CASSQDRDGAYEQYF.

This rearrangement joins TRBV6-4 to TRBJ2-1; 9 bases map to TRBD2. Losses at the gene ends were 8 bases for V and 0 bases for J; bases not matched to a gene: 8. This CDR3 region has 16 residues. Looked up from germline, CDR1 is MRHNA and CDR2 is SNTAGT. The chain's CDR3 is CASSASGASSYNEQFF. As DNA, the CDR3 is TGTGCCAGCTCGGCTAGCGGGGCAAGCTCCTACAATGAGCAGTTCTTC.